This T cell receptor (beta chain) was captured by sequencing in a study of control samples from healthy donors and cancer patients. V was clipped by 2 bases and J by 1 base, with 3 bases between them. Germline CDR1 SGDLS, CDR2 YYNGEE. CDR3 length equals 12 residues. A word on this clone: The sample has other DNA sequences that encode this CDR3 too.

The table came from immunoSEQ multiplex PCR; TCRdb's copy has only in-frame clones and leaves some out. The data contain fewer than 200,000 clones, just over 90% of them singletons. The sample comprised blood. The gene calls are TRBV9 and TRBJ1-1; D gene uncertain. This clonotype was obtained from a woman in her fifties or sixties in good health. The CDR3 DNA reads TGTGCCAGCAGCGTCGAGAACACTGAAGCTTTCTTT. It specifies CASSVENTEAFF.